Each of the 20 T cell receptor beta chains below was sequenced from the same sample in a study of blood T cell repertoires in COVID-19. This table comes from immunoSEQ multiplex PCR, and its TCRdb copy is limited to in-frame clones, with some not included. The sample consists of more than 450,000 clones, approximately 90% of them appearing once. The sample was PBMCs or T cells enriched from blood (not recorded which). The receptors stem from a woman under 30 who had recovered from COVID-19.

This clone has only one observation. Other DNA variants within this sample encode the same CDR3. V is TRBV5-1 and J is TRBJ1-6, with D uncertain. The V end was cut by 0 bases, the J end by 7 bases, with 5 bases between. The CDR3 spans 13 residues. Germline values: CDR1 SGHRS, CDR2 YFSETQ. Here the CDR3 reads CASSLDSNSPLHF. CDR3 in DNA: TGCGCCAGCAGCTTGGACAGCAATTCACCCCTCCACTTT.

V usage is TRBV11-2 and J usage is TRBJ1-2; D gene ambiguous. The V and J ends lost 5 bases and 8 bases respectively, with 15 bases between them. This CDR3 is built from 13 residues. Germline V gene data show CDR1 as SGHAT and CDR2 as FQNNGV. This CDR3 reads CASSPRVGEGYTF. The CDR3 DNA follows: TGTGCCAGCAGCCCCCGGGTCGGGGAAGGCTACACCTTC.

CDR3 DNA sequence: TGTGCCAGCAACCCACCCTTGGAGGGTGAGCAGTTCTTC. Its translation is CASNPPLEGEQFF. V usage is TRBV2 and J usage is TRBJ2-1; TRBD2 is a possible D gene (6 bases). CDR1 and CDR2 (germline): SNHLY, FYNNEI. Trimming took off 7 bases at V and 9 bases at J, with 16 bases between the two ends. This CDR3 has 13 amino acids.

The chain joins TRBV28 to TRBJ1-2, with 9 bases lining up with TRBD1. The junction had 9 bases not matched to a gene; V was cut back by 6 bases and J by 4 bases. Looked up from germline, CDR1 is MDHEN and CDR2 is SYDVKM. The CDR3 is 15 amino acids. Here the CDR3 reads CASSPPGTGSYGYTF. CDR3 DNA: TGTGCCAGCAGCCCTCCCGGGACAGGGTCCTATGGCTACACCTTC.

The chain uses TRBV12-3 or TRBV12-4 and TRBJ1-1, with D hard to call. CDR3 length: 11 residues. Trimming removed 2 bases from V and 6 bases from J, with 4 bases in between. The CDR3 sequence: CASSLSPEAFF. The CDR3, as DNA: TGTGCCAGCAGTTTAAGCCCTGAAGCTTTCTTT.

This clone was counted a single time. The rearrangement links TRBV11-2 to TRBJ1-1; no clear D gene. Germline CDR1 SGHAT, CDR2 FQNNGV. This CDR3 region has 14 residues. The V and J ends lost 7 bases and 3 bases respectively, with 15 bases between them. In nucleotides, the CDR3 is TGTGCCAGCAACATTGGCCGGGTAGACACTGAAGCTTTCTTT. Translating it yields CASNIGRVDTEAFF. The whole variable domain, remainder taken from reference TRBV11-2 and TRBJ1-1, is EAGVAQSPRYKIIEKRQSVAFWCNPISGHATLYWYQQILGQGPKLLIQFQNNGVVDDSQLPKDRFSAERLKGVDSTLKIQPAKLEDSAVYLCASNIGRVDTEAFFGQGTRLTVV.

In its sample, this clone was seen once. This chain uses TRBV28 with TRBJ1-2; 7 bases agree with TRBD1. V was clipped by 6 bases and J by 4 bases; unmatched bases: 5. The CDR3 consists of 13 residues. Germline V gene data show CDR1 as MDHEN and CDR2 as SYDVKM. CDR3 region: CASRGQVLYGYTF. CDR3 in DNA: TGTGCCAGCAGAGGACAGGTTCTCTATGGCTACACCTTC.

V is TRBV11-3 and J is TRBJ2-5; 8 nucleotides align to TRBD2. The ends lost 5 bases at V and 1 base at J; junction bases unmatched: 0. CDR1 is SGHNT, CDR2 YENEEA, per germline. This CDR3 contains 13 residues. CDR3 residues: CASSGTSQETQYF. The CDR3 DNA reads as TGTGCCAGCAGCGGGACTAGCCAAGAGACCCAGTACTTC.

The rearrangement uses TRBV24-1 and TRBJ2-1; TRBD2 might be the D (6 bases). Trimming pared 3 bases from V and 9 bases from J, leaving 14 bases between. Germline loops: CDR1 KGHDR, CDR2 SFDVKD. This CDR3 region has 14 residues. The CDR3 DNA sequence: TGTGCCACCAGTGATCCCCGGGGGAGCGGTGAGCAGTTCTTC. This codes for CATSDPRGSGEQFF.

This clone was seen a single time. CDR3 amino acids: CASSTSSEQFF. For the CDR3, the DNA is TGTGCCAGCAGTACTAGCAGTGAGCAGTTCTTC. The chain couples TRBV27 to TRBJ2-1, with D maybe TRBD2 (6 bases). Trimming removed 5 bases at V and 9 bases at J, with 8 bases between. Germline V gene sequence: CDR1 MNHEY, CDR2 SMNVEV (reference sequence). CDR3 length equals 11 residues.

This clone was seen only once. The chain uses TRBV12-3 or TRBV12-4 and TRBJ2-5; D gene ambiguous. Trimming left V 8 bases short and J 4 bases short, with 5 bases between. The CDR3 runs 10 residues. CDR3 sequence (DNA): TGTGCCAGCGCAGGAGAGACCCAGTACTTC. This encodes CASAGETQYF.

V is TRBV9 and J is TRBJ2-1, with 7 positions matching TRBD2. The CDR3 consists of 16 residues. Germline V lookup: CDR1 SGDLS, CDR2 YYNGEE. With V trimmed by 0 bases and J by 1 base, 4 bases remained unmatched. CDR3 coding DNA: TGTGCCAGCAGCGTAGCGGGGGGTCCGTCCTACAATGAGCAGTTCTTC. It is translated as CASSVAGGPSYNEQFF.

The rearrangement uses TRBV7-8 and TRBJ2-7; 9 bases align to TRBD2. The V and J ends lost 1 base and 3 bases, in that order; junction bases with no gene match: 4. Germline V CDR1 and CDR2: SGHVS, FQNEAQ. This CDR3 comprises 15 residues. The DNA of the CDR3 is TGTGCCAGCAGCTTAGGTAGCGGGGGTTACTACGAGCAGTACTTC. Protein product: CASSLGSGGYYEQYF.

In this sample, this clone turned up once. The chain uses TRBV28 and TRBJ2-7, with 7 nucleotides matching TRBD1. The germline CDR1 and CDR2 sequences are MDHEN and SYDVKM. The CDR3 covers 14 residues. With 3 bases clipped from V and 4 bases from J, the junction kept 6 bases outside the gene matches. CDR3 bases: TGTGCCAGCAGTTTCAGCAGGGGGATATACGAGCAGTACTTC. It yields the protein CASSFSRGIYEQYF.

The chain links TRBV24-1 to TRBJ2-3, with 7 bases matching TRBD1. The V gene end was trimmed by 2 bases and the J gene end by 6 bases; junction bases not matched to a gene: 4. Per the germline V gene, CDR1 is KGHDR and CDR2 is SFDVKD. CDR3 size: 14 residues. CDR3 in amino acids: CATSDSRQGDTQYF. Here the CDR3 DNA reads TGTGCCACCAGTGATTCCCGACAGGGTGATACGCAGTATTTT.

The V gene is TRBV4-1, the J gene TRBJ1-1; a weak D match, TRBD1 (6 bases). Per germline, CDR1 MGHRA and CDR2 YSYEKL. V gave up 4 bases and J gave up 0 bases, with 12 bases separating them. The CDR3 extends over 15 amino acids. CDR3 in amino acids: CASSRAGVMNTEAFF. Here the CDR3 DNA reads TGCGCCAGCAGCCGCGCAGGGGTTATGAACACTGAAGCTTTCTTT.

A note on this clone: Other DNA sequences in this sample translate to the same CDR3. The DNA of the CDR3 is TGCGCCAGCAGCCTTGGGACCGGGAGGACTGAAGCTTTCTTT. Its translation is CASSLGTGRTEAFF. The chain is built from TRBV5-1 and TRBJ1-1, with D perhaps matching TRBD1 (5 bases). Trimming left V 4 bases short and J 5 bases short, with 15 bases between. The length of the CDR3 is 14 residues. Germline CDR1 reads SGHRS; CDR2 reads YFSETQ.

This chain joins TRBV30 and TRBJ2-5, with 14 bases aligning to TRBD2. After removal of 3 bases from V and 2 bases from J, the junction contained 5 bases not matched to a gene. The CDR3 extends over 16 amino acids. The V gene's germline CDR1 is GTSNPN and CDR2 SVGIG (reference sequence). In DNA, the CDR3 is TGTGCCTGGAGCCAGAGACTAGCGGGGGGGCAAGAGACCCAGTACTTC. Translated: CAWSQRLAGGQETQYF.

The V gene is TRBV5-1, the J gene TRBJ2-6; D is ambiguous. CDR3 length: 15 residues. The germline CDR1 and CDR2 sequences are SGHRS and YFSETQ. The V end was cut by 2 bases, the J end by 0 bases, with 6 bases between. CDR3: CASSFSSSGANVLTF. The CDR3, as DNA: TGCGCCAGCAGCTTTTCCAGCTCTGGGGCCAACGTCCTGACTTTC.

The chain has TRBV6-6 and TRBJ1-1; D is uncertain. This CDR3 has 12 residues. Germline-derived CDR1 and CDR2 are MNHNY and SVGAGI (reference sequence). Deletions cut 8 bases from V and 4 bases from J, with 11 bases between. CDR3 in amino acids: CASSNLATEAFF. DNA for the CDR3: TGTGCCAGCTCTAACCTTGCCACTGAAGCTTTCTTT.